This entry describes one T cell receptor beta chain. Its cognate antigen is unknown. Unique molecular identifiers were incorporated during preparation of the TCRbeta library. TCRdb recomputed calls from the PCR reads with MiXCR, one row per CDR3 protein. The sample shows about a million distinct CDR3 sequences, about 26% of them seen only once. The record originates from a study of T-cell reconstitution after alpha-beta-depleted transplantation in children. Study outcomes and limitations: There were reportedly several hundred expanded graft clones from which alpha-beta T cells came about two months after transplant.

V shed 5 bases, J shed 7 bases, and the junction held 8 bases outside the gene matches. CDR1 is SGHAT and CDR2 is FQDESV in the germline V gene (reference sequence). The CDR3 has 14 residues. The V gene is TRBV11-1, the J gene TRBJ2-1; 7 bases line up with TRBD2. This sequence originates from a boy younger than two who had a stem cell transplant for SCID, so the T cells may come from the graft donor. This material consisted of PBMCs, mostly from graft donor cells, taken 360 days after TCRalphabeta/CD19-depleted stem cell transplant. The CDR3 sequence is CASSRAGLFNEQFF. The CDR3 DNA follows: TGTGCCAGCAGCCGAGCGGGGCTTTTTAATGAGCAGTTCTTC.